The sequence of this TCR beta chain was determined in a study of regulatory T cells in long-lasting Graves disease. This clonotype was observed many times. The time point is: newly diagnosed GD, antithyroid drugs for less than 3 months. The TCR library was made from RNA that had been extracted from PBMCs in TRIzol. The ends were cut back, 0 bases at V and 2 bases at J, with 11 bases in the middle. This CDR3 comprises 16 residues. CDR1 is SGHVS, CDR2 FQNEAQ, per germline. Arm-PCR of CDR3 regions and iRepertoire HTBI primers were the basis on which TCR beta libraries were built. TCRdb called the multiplex PCR reads again in MiXCR, with one record for every CDR3 protein. The sample contains around 250,000 distinct CDR3 sequences, about 18% of which appear only once.

The starting material was peripheral blood mononuclear cells (PBMCs), obtained at new diagnosis, from a patient treated with antithyroid drugs. The clonotype comes from a female donor with Graves disease. The J gene is TRBJ1-5, the V gene TRBV7-8; no reliable D call. CDR3 in amino acids: CASSLARLVGNQPQHF. The CDR3 coding sequence is TGTGCCAGCAGCTTAGCGCGACTAGTAGGCAATCAGCCCCAGCATTTT.